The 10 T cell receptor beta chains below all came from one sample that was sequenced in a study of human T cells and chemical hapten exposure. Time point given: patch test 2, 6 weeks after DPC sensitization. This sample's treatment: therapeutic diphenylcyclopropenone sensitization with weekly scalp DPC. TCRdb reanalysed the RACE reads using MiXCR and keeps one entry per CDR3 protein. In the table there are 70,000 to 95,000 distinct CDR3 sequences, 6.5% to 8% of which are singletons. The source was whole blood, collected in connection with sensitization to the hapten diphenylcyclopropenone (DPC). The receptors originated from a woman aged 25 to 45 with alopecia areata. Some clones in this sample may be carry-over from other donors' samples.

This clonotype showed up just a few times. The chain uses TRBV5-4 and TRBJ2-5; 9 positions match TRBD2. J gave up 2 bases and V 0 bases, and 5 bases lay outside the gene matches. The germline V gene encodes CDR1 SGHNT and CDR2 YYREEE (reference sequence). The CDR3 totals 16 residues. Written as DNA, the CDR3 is TGTGCCAGCAGCTTGGAAGTTACTAGCGGGCAAGAGACCCAGTACTTC. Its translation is CASSLEVTSGQETQYF.

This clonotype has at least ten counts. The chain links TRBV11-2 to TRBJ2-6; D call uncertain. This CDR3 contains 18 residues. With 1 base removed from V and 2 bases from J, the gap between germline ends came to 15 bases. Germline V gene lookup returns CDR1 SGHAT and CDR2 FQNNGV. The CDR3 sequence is CASSLVQASITGANVLTF. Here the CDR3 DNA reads TGTGCCAGCAGCTTAGTCCAAGCATCTATAACTGGGGCCAACGTCCTGACTTTC.

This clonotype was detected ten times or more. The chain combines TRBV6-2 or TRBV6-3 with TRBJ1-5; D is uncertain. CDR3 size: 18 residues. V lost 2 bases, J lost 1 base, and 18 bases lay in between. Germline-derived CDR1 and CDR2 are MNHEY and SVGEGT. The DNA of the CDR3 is TGTGCCAGCAGTTACGATGCCGCCGAGATCAAAAGCAATCAGCCCCAGCATTTT. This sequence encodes CASSYDAAEIKSNQPQHF.

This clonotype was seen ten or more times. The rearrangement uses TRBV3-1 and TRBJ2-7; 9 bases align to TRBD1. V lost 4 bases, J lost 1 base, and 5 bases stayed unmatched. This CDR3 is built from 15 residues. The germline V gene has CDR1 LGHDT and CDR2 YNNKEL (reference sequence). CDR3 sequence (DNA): TGTGCCAGCAGCCGGACCGGGACAGGGTCCTACGAGCAGTACTTC. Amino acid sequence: CASSRTGTGSYEQYF.

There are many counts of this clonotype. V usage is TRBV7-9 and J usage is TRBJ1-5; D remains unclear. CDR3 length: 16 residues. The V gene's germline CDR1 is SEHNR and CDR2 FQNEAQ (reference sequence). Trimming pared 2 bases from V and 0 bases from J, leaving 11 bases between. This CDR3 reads CASSLSAASSNQPQHF. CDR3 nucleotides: TGTGCCAGCAGCTTATCGGCGGCCTCTAGCAATCAGCCCCAGCATTTT.

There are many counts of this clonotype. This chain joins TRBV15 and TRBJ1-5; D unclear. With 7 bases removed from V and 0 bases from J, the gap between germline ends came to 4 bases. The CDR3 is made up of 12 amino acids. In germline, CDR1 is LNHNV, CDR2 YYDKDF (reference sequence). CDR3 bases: TGTGCCACCACCGATAGCAATCAGCCCCAGCATTTT. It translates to CATTDSNQPQHF. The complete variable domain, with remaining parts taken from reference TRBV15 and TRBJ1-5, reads DAMVIQNPRYQVTQFGKPVTLSCSQTLNHNVMYWYQQKSSQAPKLLFHYYDKDFNNEADTPDNFQSRRPNTSFCFLDIRSPGLGDTAMYLCATTDSNQPQHFGDGTRLSIL.

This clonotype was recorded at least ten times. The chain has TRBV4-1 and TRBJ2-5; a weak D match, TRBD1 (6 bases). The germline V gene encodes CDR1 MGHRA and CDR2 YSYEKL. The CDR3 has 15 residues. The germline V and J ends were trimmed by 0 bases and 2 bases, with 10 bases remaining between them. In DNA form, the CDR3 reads TGCGCCAGCAGCCAAGATGACAGGAGTCAAGAGACCCAGTACTTC. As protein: CASSQDDRSQETQYF.

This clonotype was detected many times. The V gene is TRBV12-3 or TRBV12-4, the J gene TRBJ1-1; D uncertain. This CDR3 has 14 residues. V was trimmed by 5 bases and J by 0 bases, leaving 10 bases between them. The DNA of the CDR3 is TGTGCCAGCAGTCCCTCGGAGGTGAACACTGAAGCTTTCTTT. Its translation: CASSPSEVNTEAFF.

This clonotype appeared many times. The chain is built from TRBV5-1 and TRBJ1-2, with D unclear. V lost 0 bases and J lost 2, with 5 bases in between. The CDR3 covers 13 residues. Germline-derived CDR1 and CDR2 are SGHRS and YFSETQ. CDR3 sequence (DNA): TGCGCCAGCAGCTTGGTTTCCAACTATGGCTACACCTTC. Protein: CASSLVSNYGYTF. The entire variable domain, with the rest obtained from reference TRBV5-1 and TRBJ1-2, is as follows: KAGVTQTPRYLIKTRGQQVTLSCSPISGHRSVSWYQQTPGQGLQFLFEYFSETQRNKGNFPGRFSGRQFSNSRSEMNVSTLELGDSALYLCASSLVSNYGYTFGSGTRLTVV.

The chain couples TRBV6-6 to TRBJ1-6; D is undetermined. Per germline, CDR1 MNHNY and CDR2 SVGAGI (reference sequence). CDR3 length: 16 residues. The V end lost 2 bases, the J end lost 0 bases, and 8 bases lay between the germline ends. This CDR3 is CASSYGRSSYNSPLHF. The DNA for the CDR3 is TGTGCCAGCAGTTACGGGAGGAGCTCCTATAATTCACCCCTCCACTTT.